This TCR beta chain was identified in a study of blood T cell repertoires in COVID-19 (dated by TCRdb to about 2020). Regarding the complete study: Collaborator samples came from the United States, Italy and Spain and covered acute and convalescent phases of COVID-19. The material from the prospective study consisted of cDNA or gDNA derived from T cells, B-cell-depleted T cells, or PBMCs. Deeply sampled blood TCRbeta repertoires from subjects exposed to, actively infected with, or recovered from COVID-19 were included in the dataset. A freely available public database, intended as a resource for researchers studying the immune response to SARS-CoV-2, is where the repertoires were released. The samples were drawn from two sources: the first 160 participants of the ongoing ImmuneRACE study, and approximately 1,300 subjects contributed by 6 global collaborators. The sample metadata nearly always contained a de-identified subject ID, COVID-19 status, age in years and sex. Where HLA class I and class II types were available, the types were taken from metadata supplied by the sample provider, not from assay-based typing. Overall results and qualifications from the work: Clinical and demographic metadata were provided uncurated, with the amount varying by source and participant.

The immunoSEQ Assay, a bias-controlled multiplex PCR, was used to amplify TCRbeta CDR3 regions from genomic DNA. Per the original workflow: The number of nucleated cells in each sample was estimated from the amplification of reference gene primers within the assay. Sequence reads were collapsed and filtered to measure the absolute abundance of every unique TCRbeta CDR3 rearrangement. For each sample, productive Simpson clonality was calculated by taking the square root of Simpson's diversity index across productive rearrangements. TCRdb retrieved this table from immuneACCESS and kept in-frame rearrangements only. Not all clones are present; in checked studies, unresolved V genes account for under half, and no reason is known for the remainder. V and J calls and clone size are copied from that table; D and trimming were computed from the DNA. This sample holds roughly 250,000 clones; 83% were observed only once. The ten top clones hold 3.6% of the sample.

Participants in the prospective study were aged roughly 18 to 100 years, lived in under 30 United States geographic areas, and enrolled through a virtual design. Cohort assignment in the prospective study relied on participant-reported clinical history from a screening survey and a study questionnaire. A participant counted as exposed if, within 2 weeks of entering the study, that participant had been in contact with someone who had a PCR-confirmed or clinician-diagnosed COVID-19 case. In the prospective study, mobile phlebotomists collected whole blood, serum and a nasopharyngeal or oropharyngeal swab from each participant. Additional blood draws and questionnaires over an approximately two-month period could optionally be provided by prospective study participants. Before DNA extraction, prospective study blood samples were shipped either frozen or at room temperature. CDR1 is given as LGHNA and CDR2 as YNFKEQ, both from the germline V gene. From its cysteine to its phenylalanine, the CDR3 spans 19 amino acids. The sequence is cut down to CDR3 DNA, 57 bases in frame from base 1. Trimming accounts for 3 bases at V and 2 bases at J, while the number of junction bases matched to no gene is 9.

Notes on this clone: There is no known antigen for this receptor. Per-base quality was not reported, and no clone a single base away is much larger than it.

The chain employs TRBV4-2 and TRBJ2-3, with 15 bases matching TRBD2. Sequenced sample: PBMCs or T cells enriched from blood (not recorded which). This clonotype was obtained from a woman between 40 and 55 years old who had been exposed to COVID-19. CDR3 loop: CASSHPGTSGGLDTDTQYF. The base sequence is TGTGCCAGCAGCCATCCGGGGACTAGCGGGGGGCTTGACACAGATACGCAGTATTTT.